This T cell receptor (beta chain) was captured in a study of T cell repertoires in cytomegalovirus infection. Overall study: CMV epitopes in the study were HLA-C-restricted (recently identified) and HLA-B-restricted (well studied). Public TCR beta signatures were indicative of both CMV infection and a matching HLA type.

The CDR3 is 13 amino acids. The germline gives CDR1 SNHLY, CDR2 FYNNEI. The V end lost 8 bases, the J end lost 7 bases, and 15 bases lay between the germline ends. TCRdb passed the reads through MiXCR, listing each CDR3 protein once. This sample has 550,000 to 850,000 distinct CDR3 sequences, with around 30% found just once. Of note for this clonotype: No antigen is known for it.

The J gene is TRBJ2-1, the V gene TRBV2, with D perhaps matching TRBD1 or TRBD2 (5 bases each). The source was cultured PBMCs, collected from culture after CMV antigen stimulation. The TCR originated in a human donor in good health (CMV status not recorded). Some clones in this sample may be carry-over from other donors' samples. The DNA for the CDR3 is TGTGCCAGCCGACAGAGGGTAGAGAATGAGCAGTTCTTC. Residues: CASRQRVENEQFF.